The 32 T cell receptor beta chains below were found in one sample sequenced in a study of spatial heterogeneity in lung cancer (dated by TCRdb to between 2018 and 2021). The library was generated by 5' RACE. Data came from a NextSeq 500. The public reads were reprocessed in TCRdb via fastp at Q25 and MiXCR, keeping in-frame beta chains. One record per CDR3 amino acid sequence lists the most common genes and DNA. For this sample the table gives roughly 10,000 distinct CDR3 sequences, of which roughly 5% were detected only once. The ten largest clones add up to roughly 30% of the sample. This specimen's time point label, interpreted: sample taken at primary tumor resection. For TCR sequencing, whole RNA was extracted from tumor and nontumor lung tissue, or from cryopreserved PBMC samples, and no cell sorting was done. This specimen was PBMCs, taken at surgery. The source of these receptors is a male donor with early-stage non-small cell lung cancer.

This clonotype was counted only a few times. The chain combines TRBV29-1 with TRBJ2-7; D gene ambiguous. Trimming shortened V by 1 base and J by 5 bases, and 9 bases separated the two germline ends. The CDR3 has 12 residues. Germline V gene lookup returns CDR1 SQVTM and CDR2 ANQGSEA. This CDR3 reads CSVEAPGNEQYF. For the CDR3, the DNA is TGCAGCGTTGAAGCCCCCGGAAACGAGCAGTACTTC.

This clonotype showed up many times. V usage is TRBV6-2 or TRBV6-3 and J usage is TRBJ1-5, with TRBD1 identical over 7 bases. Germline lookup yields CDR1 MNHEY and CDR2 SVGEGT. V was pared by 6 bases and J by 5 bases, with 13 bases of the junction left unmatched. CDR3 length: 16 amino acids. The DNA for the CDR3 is TGTGCCAGCAGCTCCCTACAGGGGCTGGGGCATCAGCCCCAGCATTTT. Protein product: CASSSLQGLGHQPQHF.

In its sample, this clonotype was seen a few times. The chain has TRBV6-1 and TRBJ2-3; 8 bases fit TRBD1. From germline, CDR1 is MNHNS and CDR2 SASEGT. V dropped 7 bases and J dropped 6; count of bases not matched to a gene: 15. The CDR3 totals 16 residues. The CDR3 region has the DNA TGTGCCAGCACCCCCCTTGACAGGGGAGTCCGCGATACGCAGTATTTT. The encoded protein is CASTPLDRGVRDTQYF.

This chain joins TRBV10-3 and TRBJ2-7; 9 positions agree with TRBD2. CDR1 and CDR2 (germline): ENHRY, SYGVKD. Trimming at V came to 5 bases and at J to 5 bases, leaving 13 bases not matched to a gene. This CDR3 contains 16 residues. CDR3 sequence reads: CAISLTGTSSADEQYF. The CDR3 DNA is TGTGCCATCAGTCTAACCGGGACTAGCTCTGCGGACGAGCAGTACTTC.

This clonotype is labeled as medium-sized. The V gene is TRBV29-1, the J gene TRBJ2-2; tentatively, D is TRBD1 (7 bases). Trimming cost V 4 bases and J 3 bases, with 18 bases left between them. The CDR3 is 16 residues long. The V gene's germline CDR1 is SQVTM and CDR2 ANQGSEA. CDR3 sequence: CSVGKGGQVDTGELFF. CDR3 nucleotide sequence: TGCAGCGTTGGGAAGGGAGGACAGGTTGACACCGGGGAGCTGTTTTTT.

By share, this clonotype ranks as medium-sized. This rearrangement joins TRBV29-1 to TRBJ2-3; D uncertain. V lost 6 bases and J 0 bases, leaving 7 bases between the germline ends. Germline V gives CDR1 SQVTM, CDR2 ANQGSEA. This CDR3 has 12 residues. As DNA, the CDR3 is TGCAGCGTCCAGGACAGCACAGATACGCAGTATTTT. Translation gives CSVQDSTDTQYF.

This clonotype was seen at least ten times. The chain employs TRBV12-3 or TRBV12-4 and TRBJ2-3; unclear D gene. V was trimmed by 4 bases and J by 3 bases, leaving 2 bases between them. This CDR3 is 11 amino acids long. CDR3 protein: CASSSTDTQYF. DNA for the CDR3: TGTGCCAGCAGTTCAACAGATACGCAGTATTTT.

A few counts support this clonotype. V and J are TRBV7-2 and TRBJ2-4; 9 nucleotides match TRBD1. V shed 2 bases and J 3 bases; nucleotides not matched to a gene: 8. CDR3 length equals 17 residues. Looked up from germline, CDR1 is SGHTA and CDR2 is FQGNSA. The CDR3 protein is CASSLTGGGVGKNIQYF. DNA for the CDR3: TGTGCCAGCAGCTTAACAGGGGGCGGCGTGGGCAAAAACATTCAGTACTTC. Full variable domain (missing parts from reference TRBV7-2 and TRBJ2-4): GAGVSQSPSNKVTEKGKDVELRCDPISGHTALYWYRQSLGQGLEFLIYFQGNSAPDKSGLPSDRFSAERTGGSVSTLTIQRTQQEDSAVYLCASSLTGGGVGKNIQYFGAGTRLSVL.

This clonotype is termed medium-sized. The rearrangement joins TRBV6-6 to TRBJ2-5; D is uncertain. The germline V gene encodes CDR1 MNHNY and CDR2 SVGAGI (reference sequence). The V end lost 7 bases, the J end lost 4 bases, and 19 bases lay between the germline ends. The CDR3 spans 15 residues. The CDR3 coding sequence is TGTGCCAGCAACTCTCCCTTCACGGTAGGAGAGACCCAGTACTTC. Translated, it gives CASNSPFTVGETQYF.

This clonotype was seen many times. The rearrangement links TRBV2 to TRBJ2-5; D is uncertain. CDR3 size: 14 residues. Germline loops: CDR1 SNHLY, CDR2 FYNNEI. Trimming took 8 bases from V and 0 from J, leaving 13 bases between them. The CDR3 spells CASLRGSYQETQYF. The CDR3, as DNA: TGTGCCAGCCTTCGTGGCAGCTACCAAGAGACCCAGTACTTC.

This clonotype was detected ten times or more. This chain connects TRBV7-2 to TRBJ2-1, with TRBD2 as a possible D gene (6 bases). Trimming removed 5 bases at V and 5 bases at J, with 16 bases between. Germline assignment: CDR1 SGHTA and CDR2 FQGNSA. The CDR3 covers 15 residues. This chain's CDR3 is CASSRRATSNNEQFF. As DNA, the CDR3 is TGTGCCAGCAGCCGACGAGCGACTAGTAACAATGAGCAGTTCTTC.

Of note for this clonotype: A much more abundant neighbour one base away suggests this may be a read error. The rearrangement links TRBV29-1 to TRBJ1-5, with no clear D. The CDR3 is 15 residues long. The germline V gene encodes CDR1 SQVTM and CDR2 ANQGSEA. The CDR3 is CSVSDGFLGNQSQHF. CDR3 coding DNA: TGCAGCGTCTCCGACGGGTTTCTGGGCAATCAGTCCCAGCATTTT.

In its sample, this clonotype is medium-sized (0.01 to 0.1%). The CDR3 DNA sequence: TGTGCCAGCAGCGCGGGACAGGGAAGAGGAAGCACTGAAGCTTTCTTT. This sequence encodes CASSAGQGRGSTEAFF. The chain employs TRBV7-9 and TRBJ1-1, with 9 nucleotides matching TRBD1. This CDR3 region has 16 residues. Unmatched junction bases numbered 11, after V lost 5 bases and J lost 4 bases. CDR1 and CDR2 from the germline V gene are SEHNR and FQNEAQ (reference sequence).

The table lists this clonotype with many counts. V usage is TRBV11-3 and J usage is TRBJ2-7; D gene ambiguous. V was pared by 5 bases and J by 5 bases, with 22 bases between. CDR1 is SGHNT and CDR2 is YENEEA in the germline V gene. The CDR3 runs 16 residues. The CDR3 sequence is CASSPRSSMGKNEQYF. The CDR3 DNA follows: TGTGCCAGCAGCCCCCGTTCTTCAATGGGGAAGAACGAGCAGTACTTC.

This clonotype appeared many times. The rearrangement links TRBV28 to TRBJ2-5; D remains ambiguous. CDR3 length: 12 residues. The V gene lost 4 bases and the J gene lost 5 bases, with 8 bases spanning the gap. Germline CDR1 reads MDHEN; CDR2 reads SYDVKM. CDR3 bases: TGTGCCAGCAGTTACGGTGAGGAGACCCAGTACTTC. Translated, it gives CASSYGEETQYF.

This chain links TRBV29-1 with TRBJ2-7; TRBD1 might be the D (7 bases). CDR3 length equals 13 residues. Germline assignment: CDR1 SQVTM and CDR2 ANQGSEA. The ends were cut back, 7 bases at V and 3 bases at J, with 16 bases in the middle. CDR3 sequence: CSARQGGSYEQYF. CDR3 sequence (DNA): TGCAGCGCTCGACAGGGAGGTAGCTACGAGCAGTACTTC.

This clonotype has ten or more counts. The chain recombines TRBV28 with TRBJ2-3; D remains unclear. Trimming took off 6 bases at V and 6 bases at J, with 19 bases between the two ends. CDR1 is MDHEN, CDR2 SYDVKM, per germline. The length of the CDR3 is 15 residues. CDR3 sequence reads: CASSIATVEMDTQYF. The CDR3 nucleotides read TGTGCCAGCAGCATAGCTACAGTAGAGATGGATACGCAGTATTTT.

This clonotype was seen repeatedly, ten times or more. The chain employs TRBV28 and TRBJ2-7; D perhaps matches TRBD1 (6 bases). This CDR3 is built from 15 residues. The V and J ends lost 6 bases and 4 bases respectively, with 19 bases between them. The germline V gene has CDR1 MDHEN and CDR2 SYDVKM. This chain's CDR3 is CASSRRDTVRYEQYF. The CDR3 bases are TGTGCCAGCAGCCGTCGGGACACGGTTCGTTACGAGCAGTACTTC.

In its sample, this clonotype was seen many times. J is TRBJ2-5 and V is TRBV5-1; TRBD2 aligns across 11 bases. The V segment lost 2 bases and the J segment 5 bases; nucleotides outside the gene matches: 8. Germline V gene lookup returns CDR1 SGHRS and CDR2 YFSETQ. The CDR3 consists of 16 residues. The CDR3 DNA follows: TGCGCCAGCAGCTTACTTCTAGCGGGAGGCGGGGAGACCCAGTACTTC. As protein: CASSLLLAGGGETQYF.

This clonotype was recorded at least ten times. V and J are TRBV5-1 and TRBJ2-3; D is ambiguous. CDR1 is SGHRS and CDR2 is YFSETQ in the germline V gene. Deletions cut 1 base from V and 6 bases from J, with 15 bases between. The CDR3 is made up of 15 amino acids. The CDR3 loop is CASSLIGGMTDTQYF. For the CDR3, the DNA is TGCGCCAGCAGCTTGATCGGTGGGATGACGGATACGCAGTATTTT.

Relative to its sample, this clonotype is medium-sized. The CDR3 protein is CASSRQEGTEAFF. The CDR3 DNA reads as TGTGCCAGCAGTCGTCAGGAGGGGACTGAAGCTTTCTTT. The gene calls are TRBV7-6 and TRBJ1-1; D perhaps matches TRBD1 (5 bases). CDR1 and CDR2 (germline): SGHVS, FNYEAQ. Trimming took 6 bases from V and 5 from J, leaving 13 bases between them. The CDR3 consists of 13 residues.

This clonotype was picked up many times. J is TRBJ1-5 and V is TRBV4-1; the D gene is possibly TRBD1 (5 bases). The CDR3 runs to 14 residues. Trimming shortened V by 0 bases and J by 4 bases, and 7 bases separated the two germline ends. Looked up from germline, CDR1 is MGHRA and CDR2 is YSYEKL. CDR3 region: CASSQETANQPQHF. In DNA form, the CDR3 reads TGCGCCAGCAGCCAAGAGACAGCAAATCAGCCCCAGCATTTT.

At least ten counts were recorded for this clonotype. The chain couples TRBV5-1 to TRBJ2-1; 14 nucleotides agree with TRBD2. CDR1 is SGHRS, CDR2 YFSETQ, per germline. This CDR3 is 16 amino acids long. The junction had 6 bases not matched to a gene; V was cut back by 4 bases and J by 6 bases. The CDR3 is CASSPGGTSGSNEQFF. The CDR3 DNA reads TGCGCCAGCAGCCCTGGAGGGACTAGCGGGAGCAATGAGCAGTTCTTC. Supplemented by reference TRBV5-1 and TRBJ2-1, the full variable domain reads KAGVTQTPRYLIKTRGQQVTLSCSPISGHRSVSWYQQTPGQGLQFLFEYFSETQRNKGNFPGRFSGRQFSNSRSEMNVSTLELGDSALYLCASSPGGTSGSNEQFFGPGTRLTVL.

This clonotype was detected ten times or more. The CDR3 bases are TGCGCCAGCAGCTTGGCAGCAGGCAATCAGCCCCAGCATTTT. Its protein is CASSLAAGNQPQHF. The V call is TRBV5-1, the J call TRBJ1-5; D remains ambiguous. The CDR3 is 14 residues long. Germline V lookup: CDR1 SGHRS, CDR2 YFSETQ. The V end was cut by 0 bases, the J end by 2 bases, with 6 bases between.

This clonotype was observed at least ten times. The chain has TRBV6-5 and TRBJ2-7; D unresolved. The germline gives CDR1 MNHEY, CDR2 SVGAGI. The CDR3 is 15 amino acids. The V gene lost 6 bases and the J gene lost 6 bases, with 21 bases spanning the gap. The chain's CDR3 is CASSPTAFRWGEQYF. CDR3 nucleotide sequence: TGTGCCAGCAGCCCAACGGCCTTCAGGTGGGGCGAGCAGTACTTC.

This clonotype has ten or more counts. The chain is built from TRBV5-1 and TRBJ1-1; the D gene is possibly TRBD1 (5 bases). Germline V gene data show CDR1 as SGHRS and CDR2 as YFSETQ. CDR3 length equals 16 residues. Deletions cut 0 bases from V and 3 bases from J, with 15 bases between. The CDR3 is CASSLGPGGEDTEAFF. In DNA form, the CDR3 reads TGCGCCAGCAGCTTGGGTCCGGGGGGTGAGGACACTGAAGCTTTCTTT.

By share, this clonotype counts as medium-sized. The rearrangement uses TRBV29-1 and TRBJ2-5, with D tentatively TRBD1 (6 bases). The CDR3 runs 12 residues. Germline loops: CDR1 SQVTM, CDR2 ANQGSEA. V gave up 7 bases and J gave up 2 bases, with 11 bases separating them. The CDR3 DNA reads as TGCAGCGCAGGACAGAATCAAGAGACCCAGTACTTC. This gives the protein CSAGQNQETQYF.

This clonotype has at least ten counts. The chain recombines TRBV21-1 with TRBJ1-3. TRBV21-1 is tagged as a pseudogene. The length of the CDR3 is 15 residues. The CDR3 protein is CASRKATDSGNTIYF. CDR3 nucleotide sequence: TGTGCCAGCCGTAAAGCCACTGACTCTGGAAACACCATATATTTT.

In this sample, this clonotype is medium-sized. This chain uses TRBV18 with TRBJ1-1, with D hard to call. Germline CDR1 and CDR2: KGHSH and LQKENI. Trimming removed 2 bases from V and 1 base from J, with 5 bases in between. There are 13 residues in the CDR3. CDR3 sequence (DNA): TGTGCCAGCTCACCAGGCGAGAACACTGAAGCTTTCTTT. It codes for CASSPGENTEAFF.

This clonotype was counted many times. The CDR3 region is CAIRGGTRTDTQYF. The CDR3 DNA reads as TGTGCCATCAGGGGAGGGACGAGGACAGATACGCAGTATTTT. The genes are TRBV10-3 and TRBJ2-3; 7 bases map to TRBD2. The V gene end was trimmed by 6 bases and the J gene end by 3 bases; junction bases not matched to a gene: 6. CDR3 length: 14 amino acids. CDR1 is ENHRY and CDR2 is SYGVKD in the germline V gene.

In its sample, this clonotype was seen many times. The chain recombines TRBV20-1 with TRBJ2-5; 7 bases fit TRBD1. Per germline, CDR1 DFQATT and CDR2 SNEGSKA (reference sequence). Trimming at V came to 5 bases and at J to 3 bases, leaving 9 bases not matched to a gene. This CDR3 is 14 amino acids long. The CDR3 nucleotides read TGCAGTGCTCCTAAGGGACAGCAAGAAGAGACCCAGTACTTC. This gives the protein CSAPKGQQEETQYF.

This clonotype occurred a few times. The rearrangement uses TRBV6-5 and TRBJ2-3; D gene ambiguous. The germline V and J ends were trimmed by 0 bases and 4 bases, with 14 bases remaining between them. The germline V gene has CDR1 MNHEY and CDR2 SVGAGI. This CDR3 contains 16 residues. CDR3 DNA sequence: TGTGCCAGCAGTTACTCCGGTGCGAGGAGCGCAGATACGCAGTATTTT. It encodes CASSYSGARSADTQYF.